The 25 T cell receptor beta chains presented below share a single source sample, sequenced in a study of blood T cells in healthy people across ages. Alongside a J-beta primer mix, a sample-barcoded 5' primer served in a second PCR lasting roughly 7 to 11 cycles. TCRdb re-analysed the 5' RACE reads in MiXCR, keeping a single row per CDR3 protein. Of about 650,000 distinct CDR3 sequences in the sample, 45% to 60% were seen once. Source material: blood. The receptors were sampled from a woman aged 80 or over in good health.

On this clonotype: This may come from a read error, since a much larger clone is one base off. This sequence joins TRBV2 and TRBJ2-3; 8 bases fit TRBD1. With V trimmed by 6 bases and J by 4 bases, 12 bases remained unmatched. Germline V gene lookup returns CDR1 SNHLY and CDR2 FYNNEI. There are 16 residues in the CDR3. Here the CDR3 reads CASRDRQGMRADTQYF. In DNA, the CDR3 is TGTGCCAGCAGAGACAGACAGGGGATGCGCGCAGATACGCAGTATTTT.

This clonotype has more than one count but fewer than ten. The chain has TRBV20-1 and TRBJ2-2; D is possibly TRBD1 (5 bases). There are 14 residues in the CDR3. With 2 bases removed from V and 0 bases from J, the gap between germline ends came to 7 bases. The germline V gene has CDR1 DFQATT and CDR2 SNEGSKA (reference sequence). The CDR3 here is CSARRQTNTGELFF. The CDR3 DNA reads as TGCAGTGCTAGAAGACAGACGAACACCGGGGAGCTGTTTTTT.

The chain combines TRBV27 with TRBJ1-5; D is uncertain. CDR1 and CDR2 from the germline V gene are MNHEY and SMNVEV (reference sequence). The CDR3 runs to 13 residues. V was shortened by 4 bases and J by 8 bases, with 12 bases between the two germline ends. This chain's CDR3 is CASSSQYGKPQHF. The CDR3 coding sequence is TGTGCCAGCAGTTCCCAATATGGCAAGCCCCAGCATTTT.

Many counts were recorded for this clonotype. The chain has TRBV7-2 and TRBJ2-1; 7 positions match TRBD1. Germline V gene sequence: CDR1 SGHTA, CDR2 FQGNSA. The CDR3 is made up of 16 amino acids. The J segment lost 7 bases and the V segment lost 6 bases, leaving 15 bases of the junction unmatched. CDR3 coding DNA: TGTGCCAGCAGTTACTTAGGTAGGGCAGGGGGTAATGAGCAGTTCTTC. Its translation is CASSYLGRAGGNEQFF.

This clonotype was counted a few times. This chain joins TRBV29-1 and TRBJ2-1; no clear D. The V gene lost 8 bases and the J gene lost 8 bases, with 13 bases spanning the gap. The CDR3 spans 11 residues. Per the germline V gene, CDR1 is SQVTM and CDR2 is ANQGSEA. CDR3 sequence: CSTKKAHEQFF. CDR3 in DNA: TGCAGCACGAAGAAAGCCCATGAGCAGTTCTTC.

This clonotype was seen at least ten times. V is TRBV7-2 and J is TRBJ2-4, with 8 bases that match TRBD1. The germline V gene encodes CDR1 SGHTA and CDR2 FQGNSA. This CDR3 contains 14 residues. V gave up 3 bases and J gave up 4 bases; unmatched junction bases: 2. DNA for the CDR3: TGTGCCAGCAGCTTCGGGGACAGGAAAAACATTCAGTACTTC. It encodes CASSFGDRKNIQYF.

The chain combines TRBV7-6 with TRBJ2-5; possible D gene TRBD1, 5 bases. The DNA end is a closer match to TRBJ2-7, so the J assignment may be wrong. CDR1 and CDR2 from the germline V gene are SGHVS and FNYEAQ. The CDR3 runs 13 residues. CDR3 sequence (DNA): TGTGCCAGCAGCCGGACACCAACCTACGAGCAGTACTTC. It translates to CASSRTPTYEQYF.

This clonotype has ten or more counts. V gene TRBV28 combines with J gene TRBJ1-5; TRBD1 matches at 7 bases. V was pared by 6 bases and J by 1 base, with 15 bases of the junction left unmatched. The CDR3 length is 18 residues. Germline V CDR1 and CDR2: MDHEN, SYDVKM. DNA for the CDR3: TGTGCCAGCAGAAAGCGTCTAACCGGGACAGCGAGCAATCAGCCCCAGCATTTT. It translates to CASRKRLTGTASNQPQHF.

This clonotype was observed a few times. The rearrangement uses TRBV3-1 and TRBJ2-1, with no clear D. CDR1 is LGHDT and CDR2 is YNNKEL in the germline V gene (reference sequence). The CDR3 loop spans 12 amino acids. V was pared by 4 bases and J by 9 bases, with 10 bases between. As DNA, the CDR3 is TGTGCCAGCAGCCTTACCCTCGGTGAGCAGTTCTTC. As protein: CASSLTLGEQFF.

On this clonotype: This could be a read error, since a much larger clone is one nucleotide away. The rearrangement links TRBV4-2 to TRBJ2-3, with D uncertain. V lost 4 bases and J 10 bases, leaving 18 bases between the germline ends. This CDR3 spans 14 amino acids. Germline loops: CDR1 LGHNA, CDR2 YNFKEQ. In DNA form, the CDR3 reads TGTGCCAGCAGCCCCCAAGAAGGCCCACATGCGCAGTATTTT. This translates into CASSPQEGPHAQYF.

The rearrangement joins TRBV20-1 to TRBJ2-5; D perhaps matches TRBD1 (5 bases). This CDR3 is built from 15 residues. The germline CDR1 and CDR2 sequences are DFQATT and SNEGSKA (reference sequence). V lost 3 bases, J lost 1 base, and 15 bases lay in between. CDR3 sequence: CSARPGSRVQETQYF. The CDR3 bases are TGCAGTGCTAGGCCGGGCTCCAGGGTCCAAGAGACCCAGTACTTC.

The V gene is TRBV29-1, the J gene TRBJ1-2, with D possibly matching TRBD1 (5 bases). The CDR3 loop spans 14 amino acids. Germline V gives CDR1 SQVTM, CDR2 ANQGSEA. Trimming took 4 bases from V and 8 from J, leaving 20 bases between them. The CDR3 DNA is TGCAGCGTTGGGGGCACAGAGGGGCTCGACGGCTACACCTTC. This translates into CSVGGTEGLDGYTF.

This clonotype has just a few counts. This chain uses TRBV9 with TRBJ2-3; 8 bases align to TRBD2. This CDR3 has 16 amino acids. Germline V CDR1 and CDR2: SGDLS, YYNGEE. The V segment lost 0 bases and the J segment 4 bases; nucleotides outside the gene matches: 7. CDR3 bases: TGTGCCAGCAGCGTAGATGGCGGGGGGCGTGCAGATACGCAGTATTTT. As protein: CASSVDGGGRADTQYF.

The chain has TRBV5-5 and TRBJ2-1; 13 bases align to TRBD2. The ends lost 4 bases at V and 12 bases at J; junction bases unmatched: 7. CDR1 is SGHKS and CDR2 is YYEKEE in the germline V gene (reference sequence). The CDR3 totals 14 residues. The CDR3 DNA is TGTGCCAGCAGCCCTACTAGCGGGGGGGCAAGGCAGTTCTTC. Translating gives CASSPTSGGARQFF.

This clonotype was seen many times. V gene TRBV28 combines with J gene TRBJ2-7; D is unclear. Trimming pared 5 bases from V and 6 bases from J, leaving 17 bases between. The germline CDR1 and CDR2 sequences are MDHEN and SYDVKM. CDR3 length: 14 residues. The CDR3 protein is CASSGQLSWREQYF. In DNA form, the CDR3 reads TGTGCCAGCAGTGGGCAGCTTAGTTGGCGCGAGCAGTACTTC.

This clonotype was counted only a few times. One end of the junction fails to match germline, which may point to a read error. The gene calls are TRBV5-1 and TRBJ2-7; TRBD2 matches at 10 bases. Germline CDR1 SGHRS, CDR2 YFSETQ. The CDR3 sequence is 14 residues long. The CDR3 loop is CASSSSGSSHEQYF. The CDR3 region has the DNA TGCGCCAGCAGCTCTAGCGGGAGCTCCCACGAGCAGTACTTC.

The chain employs TRBV10-3 and TRBJ2-2, with D unresolved. The V gene lost 10 bases and the J gene lost 7 bases, with 16 bases spanning the gap. CDR1 ENHRY and CDR2 SYGVKD come from the germline V gene. The CDR3 extends over 13 amino acids. The CDR3 loop is CATQGAPVGELFF. In DNA form, the CDR3 reads TGTGCCACTCAAGGCGCCCCGGTCGGGGAGCTGTTTTTT.

The V call is TRBV6-5, the J call TRBJ2-2; D may be TRBD2 (6 bases). The germline V and J ends were trimmed by 0 bases and 1 base, with 6 bases remaining between them. This CDR3 is 15 amino acids long. The germline V gene encodes CDR1 MNHEY and CDR2 SVGAGI. This CDR3 is CASSYSGGNTGELFF. The CDR3 bases are TGTGCCAGCAGTTACTCCGGGGGGAACACCGGGGAGCTGTTTTTT.

This clonotype was counted a few times. The chain combines TRBV7-9 with TRBJ1-5, with TRBD1 matching 9 bases. The germline V gene has CDR1 SEHNR and CDR2 FQNEAQ (reference sequence). The CDR3 has 17 amino acids. V was pared by 5 bases and J by 2 bases, with 10 bases of the junction left unmatched. The CDR3 reads CASSDGTGSGGNQPQHF. The DNA for the CDR3 is TGTGCCAGCAGCGACGGGACAGGGAGCGGTGGCAATCAGCCCCAGCATTTT. The full variable domain, its missing parts supplied by reference TRBV7-9 and TRBJ1-5, is DTGVSQNPRHKITKRGQNVTFRCDPISEHNRLYWYRQTLGQGPEFLTYFQNEAQLEKSRLLSDRFSAERPKGSFSTLEIQRTEQGDSAMYLCASSDGTGSGGNQPQHFGDGTRLSIL.

The table lists this clonotype with a few counts. The chain is built from TRBV12-3 or TRBV12-4 and TRBJ1-6; maybe TRBD1 (6 bases). This CDR3 is 14 amino acids long. V was trimmed by 4 bases and J by 10 bases, leaving 14 bases between them. In nucleotides, the CDR3 is TGTGCCAGCAGTTCTAACCGGGACAACTCACCCCTCCACTTT. It specifies CASSSNRDNSPLHF.

This clonotype was detected only once. The chain has TRBV7-3 and TRBJ2-1; 10 positions agree with TRBD2. V gave up 1 base and J gave up 9 bases; unmatched junction bases: 12. The CDR3 sequence is 17 residues long. Germline-derived CDR1 and CDR2 are SGHTA and FQGTGA. The CDR3 reads CASSLNLAGVVPAEQFF. Written as DNA, the CDR3 is TGTGCCAGCAGCTTAAACCTAGCGGGGGTGGTCCCGGCTGAGCAGTTCTTC. Based on the CDR3 plus reference TRBV7-3 and TRBJ2-1, the full variable domain is GAGVSQTPSNKVTEKGKYVELRCDPISGHTALYWYRQSLGQGPEFLIYFQGTGAADDSGLPNDRFFAVRPEGSVSTLKIQRTERGDSAVYLCASSLNLAGVVPAEQFFGPGTRLTVL.

This clonotype was observed a single time. The chain employs TRBV20-1 and TRBJ2-3; 13 bases fit TRBD2. The germline CDR1 and CDR2 sequences are DFQATT and SNEGSKA (reference sequence). CDR3 length: 13 amino acids. V lost 8 bases to trimming and J lost 6 bases; unmatched junction nucleotides: 5. CDR3 sequence (DNA): TGCAGTCTACTAGCGGGGGGGTCGGATACGCAGTATTTT. It codes for CSLLAGGSDTQYF.

This clonotype came up many times. The rearrangement joins TRBV20-1 to TRBJ2-5, with D possibly being TRBD1 (6 bases). The J call may not be correct, given that the DNA end is closer to TRBJ2-7. Germline values: CDR1 DFQATT, CDR2 SNEGSKA (reference sequence). The length of the CDR3 is 15 residues. Here the CDR3 reads CSARDKETGSVEQYF. The CDR3 bases are TGCAGTGCTAGAGATAAGGAAACAGGGTCGGTCGAGCAGTACTTC.

A remark on this clonotype: One junction end does not reproduce the germline sequence, and a read error may be involved. V is TRBV5-1 and J is TRBJ2-2; 10 nucleotides line up with TRBD1. CDR1 and CDR2 (germline): SGHRS, YFSETQ. This CDR3 comprises 15 residues. DNA for the CDR3: TGCGCCAGCAACTTGGAGGACAGGGGGGCCGGGGAGCTGTTTTTT. Translation: CASNLEDRGAGELFF.

In its sample, this clonotype was seen a few times. The chain carries TRBV2 and TRBJ2-1, with 9 bases identical to TRBD2. Trimming took 5 bases from V and 7 from J; bases not matched to a gene: 6. The CDR3 extends over 14 amino acids. Germline V gives CDR1 SNHLY, CDR2 FYNNEI. Here the CDR3 reads CASSYGTSRNEQFF. DNA for the CDR3: TGTGCCAGCAGTTACGGGACTAGCAGAAATGAGCAGTTCTTC.